The clone carrying this TCR beta chain occurred a few times. This sample is part of a study of T-cell memory formation after mild COVID-19. CDR1 SGHRS and CDR2 YFSETQ come from the germline V gene. This CDR3 has 15 amino acids. With V trimmed by 4 bases and J by 3 bases, 6 bases remained unmatched. Amplification by 5'RACE using constant-segment primers produced TCR alpha and TCR beta cDNA libraries that carried sample barcodes and UMIs. Via MiXCR, TCRdb re-called the 5' RACE reads, giving one row per CDR3 protein. The data show 95,000 to 120,000 distinct CDR3 sequences, roughly a sixth seen once. The chain couples TRBV5-1 to TRBJ2-7, with 11 bases fitting TRBD2. This sequence originates from a man aged 18 to 30 who had mild COVID-19 (a few samples of this study predate the infection). Cell type and time point are not known. The sample comprised PBMCs or a T cell subset sorted from them (not recorded which). CDR3 in amino acids: CASSPLGLAGYEQYF. DNA for the CDR3: TGCGCCAGCAGCCCGTTAGGACTAGCGGGCTACGAGCAGTACTTC.